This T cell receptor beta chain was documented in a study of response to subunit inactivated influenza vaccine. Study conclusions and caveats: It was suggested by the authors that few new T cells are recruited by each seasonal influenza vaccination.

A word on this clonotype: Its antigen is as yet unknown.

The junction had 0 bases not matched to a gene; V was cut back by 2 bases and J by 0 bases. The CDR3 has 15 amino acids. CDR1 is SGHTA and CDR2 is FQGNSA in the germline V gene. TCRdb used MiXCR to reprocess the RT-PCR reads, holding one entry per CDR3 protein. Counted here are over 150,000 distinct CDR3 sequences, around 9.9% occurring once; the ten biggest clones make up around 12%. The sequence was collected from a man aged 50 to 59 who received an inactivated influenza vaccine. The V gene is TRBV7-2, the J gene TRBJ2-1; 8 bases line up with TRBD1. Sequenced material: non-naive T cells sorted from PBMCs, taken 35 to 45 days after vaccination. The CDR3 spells CASSLQGASYNEQFF. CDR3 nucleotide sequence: TGTGCCAGCAGCTTACAGGGGGCCTCCTACAATGAGCAGTTCTTC.